Listed here is a single TCR beta chain. Trimming took 4 bases from V and 5 from J; bases not matched to a gene: 8. Germline CDR1 SGDLS, CDR2 YYNGEE. This CDR3 is built from 15 residues. The data were taken from a study of blood T cell repertoires in COVID-19. Study at large: Nucleic acid was either cDNA or gDNA, and it came from T cells, B-cell-depleted T cells, or PBMCs.

Produced via immunoSEQ multiplex PCR; TCRdb's table is partial and in-frame only. In the table there are about 25,000 clones, about 94% of which are singletons. The rearrangement links TRBV9 to TRBJ2-5, with TRBD1 matching 10 bases. This clonotype originated in a human donor with active COVID-19. The donor label of this sample is uncertain. Sequenced material: peripheral blood. The CDR3 DNA is TGTGCCAGCAGCTCCGGGACAGGGGCCCAGGAGACCCAGTACTTC. Protein product: CASSSGTGAQETQYF.